One sample yielded the 7 T cell receptor beta chains listed below, sequenced in a study of blood T cell repertoires in COVID-19 (dated by TCRdb to 2018 to 2020). Library preparation was by the immunoSEQ multiplex PCR assay. The clones in this table, taken by TCRdb from immuneACCESS, are in-frame only. Not every clone is retained; where verified, under half of the shortfall comes from an unresolved V gene, and the cause of the rest is unknown. The sample contains approximately 160,000 clones, roughly 83% of them found a single time. Roughly 9.1% of the sample rests with the top ten. The sequenced sample consisted of peripheral blood. The receptors here all came from an elderly woman with active or convalescent COVID-19.

This clone was recorded a few times. V and J are TRBV7-6 and TRBJ1-1; no firm D call. The CDR3 runs 15 residues. V was trimmed by 1 base and J by 1 base, leaving 10 bases between them. Germline V gene lookup returns CDR1 SGHVS and CDR2 FNYEAQ. The CDR3 bases are TGTGCCAGCAGCTTAGGTAGAGGGCAGAACACTGAAGCTTTCTTT. This codes for CASSLGRGQNTEAFF.

CDR3 sequence (DNA): TGCGCCAGCAGTGAATGGGCGGGGGCCTACAATGAGCAGTTCTTC. Its translation is CASSEWAGAYNEQFF. The rearrangement links TRBV10-1 to TRBJ2-1; 7 bases are a match to TRBD2. The CDR3 length is 15 residues. Trimming took 3 bases from V and 2 from J; bases not matched to a gene: 4. The germline gives CDR1 WNHNN, CDR2 SYGVQD (reference sequence).

The rearrangement uses TRBV7-9 and TRBJ1-1, with 8 bases fitting TRBD1. This CDR3 has 16 amino acids. In germline, CDR1 is SEHNR, CDR2 FQNEAQ (reference sequence). After removal of 5 bases from V and 2 bases from J, the junction contained 10 bases not matched to a gene. The CDR3 region is CASSPRQGPFNTEAFF. In DNA, the CDR3 is TGTGCCAGCAGCCCCCGACAGGGGCCGTTTAACACTGAAGCTTTCTTT.

The chain joins TRBV3-1 (or the pseudogene TRBV3-2) to TRBJ1-6; 12 bases are shared with TRBD1. Trimming at V came to 4 bases and at J to 1 base, leaving 2 bases not matched to a gene. The CDR3 runs 17 residues. From germline, CDR1 is LGHDT and CDR2 YNNKEL (reference sequence). The CDR3 reads CASSRGQGASYNSPLHF. For the CDR3, the DNA is TGTGCCAGCAGCCGGGGACAGGGGGCATCCTATAATTCACCCCTCCACTTT.

The rearrangement joins TRBV19 to TRBJ2-1, with 11 bases matching TRBD2. CDR1 and CDR2 from the germline V gene are LNHDA and SQIVND (reference sequence). This CDR3 spans 17 amino acids. V lost 2 bases and J lost 6; bases outside the gene matches: 9. The CDR3 DNA reads TGTGCCAGTAGTATAAAAGGGACTAGCGGATACCTCAATGAGCAGTTCTTC. As protein: CASSIKGTSGYLNEQFF.

The chain employs TRBV5-1 and TRBJ1-2; the match to TRBD1 covers 7 bases. Trimming removed 6 bases from V and 8 bases from J; junction bases left unmatched: 10. The CDR3 spans 13 residues. Germline loops: CDR1 SGHRS, CDR2 YFSETQ. CDR3 nucleotide sequence: TGCGCCAGCACCTACTTGACAGGGCGCGGCTACACCTTC. This codes for CASTYLTGRGYTF.

V usage is TRBV7-2 and J usage is TRBJ1-4; 8 positions agree with TRBD1. CDR1 and CDR2 from the germline V gene are SGHTA and FQGNSA. The CDR3 has 15 amino acids. Trimming removed 6 bases from V and 5 bases from J; junction bases left unmatched: 8. CDR3 sequence reads: CASSPTGGMNEKLFF. In DNA, the CDR3 is TGTGCCAGCAGTCCCACAGGGGGTATGAATGAAAAACTGTTTTTT.